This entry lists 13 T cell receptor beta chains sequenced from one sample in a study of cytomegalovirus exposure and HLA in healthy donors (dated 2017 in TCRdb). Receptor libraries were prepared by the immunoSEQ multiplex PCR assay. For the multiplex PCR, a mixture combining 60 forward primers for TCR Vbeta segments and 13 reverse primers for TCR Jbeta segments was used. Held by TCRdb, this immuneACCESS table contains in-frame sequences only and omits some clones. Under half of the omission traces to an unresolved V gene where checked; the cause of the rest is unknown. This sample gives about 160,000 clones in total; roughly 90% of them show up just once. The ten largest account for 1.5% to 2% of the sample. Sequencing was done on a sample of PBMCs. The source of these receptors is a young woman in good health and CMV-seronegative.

The DNA for the CDR3 is TGTGCCAGCAGTTTAGGGCCGAGACTAGCGGAAAACATTCAGTACTTC. Amino acid sequence: CASSLGPRLAENIQYF. The chain recombines TRBV28 with TRBJ2-4, with 9 positions matching TRBD2. Germline CDR1 MDHEN, CDR2 SYDVKM. This CDR3 has 16 residues. The V and J ends lost 2 bases and 5 bases, in that order; junction bases with no gene match: 7. Variable domain in full (rest from reference TRBV28 and TRBJ2-4): DVKVTQSSRYLVKRTGEKVFLECVQDMDHENMFWYRQDPGLGLRLIYFSYDVKMKEKGDIPEGYSVSREKKERFSLILESASTNQTSMYLCASSLGPRLAENIQYFGAGTRLSVL.

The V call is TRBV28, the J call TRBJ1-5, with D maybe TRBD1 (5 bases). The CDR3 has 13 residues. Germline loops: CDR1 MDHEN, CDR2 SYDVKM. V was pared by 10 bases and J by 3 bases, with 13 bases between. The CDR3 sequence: CATRAGLNQPQHF. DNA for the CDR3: TGTGCCACCAGGGCGGGCCTCAATCAGCCCCAGCATTTT.

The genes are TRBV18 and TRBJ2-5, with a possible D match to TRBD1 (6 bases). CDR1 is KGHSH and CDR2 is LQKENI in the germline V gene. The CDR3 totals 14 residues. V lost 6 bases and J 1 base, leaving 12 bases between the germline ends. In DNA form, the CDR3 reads TGTGCCAGCTCGCCGGGACACCTCCAAGAGACCCAGTACTTC. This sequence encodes CASSPGHLQETQYF.

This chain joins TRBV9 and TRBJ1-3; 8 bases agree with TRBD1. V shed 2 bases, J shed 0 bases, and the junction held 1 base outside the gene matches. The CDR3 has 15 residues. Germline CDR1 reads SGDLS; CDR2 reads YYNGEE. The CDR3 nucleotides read TGTGCCAGCAGCGTCGGGACAGGCTCTGGAAACACCATATATTTT. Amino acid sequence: CASSVGTGSGNTIYF.

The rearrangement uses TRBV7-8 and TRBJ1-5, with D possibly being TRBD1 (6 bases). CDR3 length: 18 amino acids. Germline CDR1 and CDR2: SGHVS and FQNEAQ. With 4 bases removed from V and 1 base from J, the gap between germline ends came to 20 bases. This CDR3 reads CASSSWGPGTLSNQPQHF. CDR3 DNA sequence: TGTGCCAGCAGCTCCTGGGGGCCCGGGACACTGAGCAATCAGCCCCAGCATTTT.

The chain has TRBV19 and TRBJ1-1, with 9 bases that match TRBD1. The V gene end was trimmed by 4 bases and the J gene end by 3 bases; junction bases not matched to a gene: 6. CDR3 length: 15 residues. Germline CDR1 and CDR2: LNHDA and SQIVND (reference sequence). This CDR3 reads CASSTTGTGHTEAFF. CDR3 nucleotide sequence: TGTGCCAGTAGTACTACCGGGACAGGGCACACTGAAGCTTTCTTT.

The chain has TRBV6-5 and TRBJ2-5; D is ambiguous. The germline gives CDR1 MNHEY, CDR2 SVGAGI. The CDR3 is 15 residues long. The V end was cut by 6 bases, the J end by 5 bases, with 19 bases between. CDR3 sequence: CASSRSFGFWETQYF. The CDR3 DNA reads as TGTGCCAGCAGCCGCTCTTTCGGGTTTTGGGAGACCCAGTACTTC.

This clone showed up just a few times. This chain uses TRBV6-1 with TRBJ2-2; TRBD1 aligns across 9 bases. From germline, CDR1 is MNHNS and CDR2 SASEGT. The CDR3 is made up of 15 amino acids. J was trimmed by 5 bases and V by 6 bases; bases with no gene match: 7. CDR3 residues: CASRTGTGRTGELFF. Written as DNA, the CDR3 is TGTGCCAGCAGGACGGGGACAGGGAGGACCGGGGAGCTGTTTTTT.

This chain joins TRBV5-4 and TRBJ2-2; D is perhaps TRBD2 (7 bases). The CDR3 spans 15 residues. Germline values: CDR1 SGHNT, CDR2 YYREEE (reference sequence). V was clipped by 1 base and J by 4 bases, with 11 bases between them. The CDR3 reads CASSLRGGGTGELFF. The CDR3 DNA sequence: TGTGCCAGCAGCTTGAGGGGAGGGGGCACCGGGGAGCTGTTTTTT.

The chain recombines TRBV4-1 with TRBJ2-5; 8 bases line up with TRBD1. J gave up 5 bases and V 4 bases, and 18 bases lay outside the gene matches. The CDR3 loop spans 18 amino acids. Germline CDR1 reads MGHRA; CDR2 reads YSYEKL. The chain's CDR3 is CASSLMGAGQGILETQYF. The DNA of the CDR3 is TGCGCCAGCAGCCTAATGGGGGCCGGACAGGGCATTTTGGAGACCCAGTACTTC.

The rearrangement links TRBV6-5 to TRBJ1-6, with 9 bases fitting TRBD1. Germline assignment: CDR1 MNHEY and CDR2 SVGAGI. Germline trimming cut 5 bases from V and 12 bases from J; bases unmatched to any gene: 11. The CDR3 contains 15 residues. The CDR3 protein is CASSTSGTGFLPLHF. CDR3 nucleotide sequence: TGTGCCAGCAGTACCTCCGGGACAGGGTTCTTACCCCTCCACTTT.

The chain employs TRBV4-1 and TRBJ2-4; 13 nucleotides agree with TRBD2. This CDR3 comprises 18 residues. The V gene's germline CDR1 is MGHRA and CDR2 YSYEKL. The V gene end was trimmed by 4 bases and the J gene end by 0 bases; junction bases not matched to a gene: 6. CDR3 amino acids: CASSPGTSGILAKNIQYF. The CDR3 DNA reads TGCGCCAGCAGCCCCGGGACTAGCGGGATTCTAGCCAAAAACATTCAGTACTTC.

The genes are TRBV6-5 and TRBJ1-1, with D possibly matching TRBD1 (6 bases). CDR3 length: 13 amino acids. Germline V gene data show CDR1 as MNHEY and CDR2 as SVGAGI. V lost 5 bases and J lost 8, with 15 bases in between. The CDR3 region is CASSEVLTGEAFF. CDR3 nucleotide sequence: TGTGCCAGCAGTGAAGTTCTGACAGGCGAAGCTTTCTTT.